The 27 T cell receptor beta chains below all came from one sample that was sequenced in a study of T-cell reconstitution after alpha-beta-depleted transplantation in children. Library preparation (for TCRbeta) was performed with unique molecular identifiers. One entry per CDR3 protein results from TCRdb running MiXCR on the PCR reads. The table includes around 250,000 distinct CDR3 sequences, just under 8.5% detected once. The sequencing used PBMCs, mostly from graft donor cells, collected 180 days after TCRalphabeta/CD19-depleted stem cell transplant. The receptors were gathered from a male patient between 5 and 17 years old who had a stem cell transplant for acute lymphoblastic leukemia, so the T cells may come from the graft donor.

This clonotype was seen repeatedly, ten times or more. The chain couples TRBV20-1 to TRBJ1-1; TRBD1 matches 8 bases. In germline, CDR1 is DFQATT, CDR2 SNEGSKA (reference sequence). V shed 0 bases and J 4 bases; nucleotides not matched to a gene: 4. The CDR3 is 14 residues long. CDR3 sequence (DNA): TGCAGTGCTAGAGATTACAGGGGGTTCACTGAAGCTTTCTTT. This translates into CSARDYRGFTEAFF.

This clonotype was observed many times. This rearrangement joins TRBV20-1 to TRBJ1-5, with 7 positions matching TRBD1. Germline V gives CDR1 DFQATT, CDR2 SNEGSKA (reference sequence). The CDR3 has 15 amino acids. V lost 0 bases to trimming and J lost 2 bases; unmatched junction nucleotides: 4. The CDR3 DNA reads TGCAGTGCTAGAGATGACAGGGCTGGCAATCAGCCCCAGCATTTT. Translated: CSARDDRAGNQPQHF.

The CDR3 nucleotides read TGCAGTGCTAGAGAGAGCGGGACCCCCTACGAGCAGTACTTC. It yields the protein CSARESGTPYEQYF. The rearrangement joins TRBV20-1 to TRBJ2-7; TRBD2 matches 7 bases. The CDR3 spans 14 residues. The V gene end was trimmed by 0 bases and the J gene end by 2 bases; junction bases not matched to a gene: 4. Germline CDR1 reads DFQATT; CDR2 reads SNEGSKA (reference sequence).

This clonotype occurred many times. The chain recombines TRBV5-1 with TRBJ2-4; 13 positions agree with TRBD2. After removal of 0 bases from V and 2 bases from J, the junction contained 11 bases not matched to a gene. Germline CDR1 reads SGHRS; CDR2 reads YFSETQ. The CDR3 spans 20 residues. CDR3 coding DNA: TGCGCCAGCAGCTTGGTGGGACTAGCGGGATCGGATATGACCAAAAACATTCAGTACTTC. It specifies CASSLVGLAGSDMTKNIQYF.

As concerns this clonotype: Being one base from a much bigger clone, this may be a read error. The CDR3 region is CATTDPSGTGRFGYTF. CDR3 nucleotide sequence: TGTGCCACCACTGATCCGTCCGGGACAGGGAGGTTCGGCTACACCTTC. The rearrangement links TRBV24-1 to TRBJ1-2, with TRBD1 matching 9 bases. The CDR3 extends over 16 amino acids. Germline V gene data show CDR1 as KGHDR and CDR2 as SFDVKD.

V gene TRBV4-1 combines with J gene TRBJ1-5; D is undetermined. CDR3 length: 17 residues. The germline gives CDR1 MGHRA, CDR2 YSYEKL. Trimming took off 0 bases at V and 0 bases at J, with 12 bases between the two ends. CDR3 DNA sequence: TGCGCCAGCAGCCAAGATCGGGGTCTCCATAGCAATCAGCCCCAGCATTTT. Its protein product is CASSQDRGLHSNQPQHF.

This clonotype was counted ten times or more. The rearrangement joins TRBV11-2 to TRBJ2-7; the D gene is possibly TRBD1 (6 bases). The ends were cut back, 2 bases at V and 10 bases at J, with 18 bases in the middle. CDR1 is SGHAT, CDR2 FQNNGV, per germline. The CDR3 length is 14 residues. The CDR3 is CASSLTGRSYVQYF. Here the CDR3 DNA reads TGTGCCAGCAGCTTAACAGGGCGCTCCTACGTCCAGTACTTC. Variable domain in full (rest from reference TRBV11-2 and TRBJ2-7): EAGVAQSPRYKIIEKRQSVAFWCNPISGHATLYWYQQILGQGPKLLIQFQNNGVVDDSQLPKDRFSAERLKGVDSTLKIQPAKLEDSAVYLCASSLTGRSYVQYFGPGTRLTVT.

This clonotype showed up many times. This sequence joins TRBV4-3 and TRBJ2-2; 11 positions agree with TRBD2. The CDR3 contains 18 residues. V shed 4 bases, J shed 2 bases, and the junction held 9 bases outside the gene matches. From germline, CDR1 is LGHNA and CDR2 YSLEER. The CDR3 bases are TGCGCCAGCAGCCTCAGCTTACTAGCGGGGGTTAACACCGGGGAGCTGTTTTTT. Its protein is CASSLSLLAGVNTGELFF.

This clonotype was recorded many times. V and J are TRBV27 and TRBJ1-1; TRBD1 agrees at 8 bases. J lost 7 bases, V lost 8 bases, and 12 bases had no gene match. Germline CDR1 and CDR2: MNHEY and SMNVEV (reference sequence). This CDR3 contains 14 residues. The CDR3, as DNA: TGTGCCAGCGTCGCCTGGGGACAGGTCGGTGAAGCTTTCTTT. Its protein is CASVAWGQVGEAFF.

This clonotype was counted many times. J is TRBJ2-7 and V is TRBV12-3 or TRBV12-4; D is uncertain. The CDR3 totals 15 residues. The ends were cut back, 7 bases at V and 1 base at J, with 17 bases in the middle. CDR3 amino acids: CASTLWASKSYEQYF. In nucleotides, the CDR3 is TGTGCCAGCACCCTCTGGGCTTCTAAATCCTACGAGCAGTACTTC.

This clonotype showed up just a few times. CDR3: CASSLAGAGVEQYF. CDR3 sequence (DNA): TGCGCCAGCAGCTTGGCGGGGGCTGGAGTCGAGCAGTACTTC. J is TRBJ2-7 and V is TRBV5-1; D assignment may be TRBD1 or TRBD2 (6 bases each). The ends were cut back, 0 bases at V and 6 bases at J, with 13 bases in the middle. This CDR3 spans 14 amino acids. CDR1 is SGHRS, CDR2 YFSETQ, per germline.

The sample holds many counts of this clonotype. The chain links TRBV12-3 or TRBV12-4 to TRBJ2-3; D remains ambiguous. The CDR3 sequence is 12 residues long. V lost 6 bases and J lost 2, with 6 bases in between. CDR3 residues: CASRQSTDTQYF. CDR3 DNA sequence: TGTGCCAGCAGACAGTCCACAGATACGCAGTATTTT.

As to this clonotype: At one end the junction does not follow the germline gene, possibly because of a read error. The chain recombines TRBV12-3 or TRBV12-4 with TRBJ2-7; D possibly corresponds to TRBD1 (5 bases). The CDR3 has 18 amino acids. The CDR3 DNA reads as TGTGCCATCAGTTTAGTTGGCAGGGTAAGGATTAGTCACTACGTGCAGTACTTC. It translates to CAISLVGRVRISHYVQYF.

This clonotype was seen at least ten times. The chain recombines TRBV27 with TRBJ2-7; D is undetermined. The CDR3 has 14 residues. The V gene's germline CDR1 is MNHEY and CDR2 SMNVEV (reference sequence). V was cut by 2 bases and J by 3 bases, with 11 bases left in between. The CDR3 nucleotides are TGTGCCAGCAGTTTACGAGGCACGTTCTACGAGCAGTACTTC. It codes for CASSLRGTFYEQYF.

This clonotype was counted ten times or more. This chain links TRBV11-1 with TRBJ2-2; no firm D call. The V end lost 5 bases, the J end lost 0 bases, and 13 bases lay between the germline ends. The CDR3 contains 16 residues. Germline V gives CDR1 SGHAT, CDR2 FQDESV (reference sequence). In DNA, the CDR3 is TGTGCCAGCAGCCACCTCCAAGGAGCGAACACCGGGGAGCTGTTTTTT. Translating it yields CASSHLQGANTGELFF.

At least ten counts were recorded for this clonotype. The chain uses TRBV7-9 and TRBJ1-1; no clear D gene. Germline CDR1 and CDR2: SEHNR and FQNEAQ (reference sequence). V lost 5 bases to trimming and J lost 4 bases, with 8 bases between them. The CDR3 is 12 residues long. CDR3 in DNA: TGTGCCAGCAGCAGGAGGTCCACTGAAGCTTTCTTT. Residues: CASSRRSTEAFF. Complete variable domain (other parts from reference TRBV7-9 and TRBJ1-1): DTGVSQNPRHKITKRGQNVTFRCDPISEHNRLYWYRQTLGQGPEFLTYFQNEAQLEKSRLLSDRFSAERPKGSFSTLEIQRTEQGDSAMYLCASSRRSTEAFFGQGTRLTVV.

This clonotype was found many times. This chain joins TRBV20-1 and TRBJ2-5; D not resolved. Trimming left V 0 bases short and J 5 bases short, with 7 bases between. This CDR3 is 12 amino acids long. The germline CDR1 and CDR2 sequences are DFQATT and SNEGSKA (reference sequence). The CDR3 DNA sequence: TGCAGTGCTAGAGAACTGGGCGAGACCCAGTACTTC. This sequence encodes CSARELGETQYF.

Ten or more counts support this clonotype. This rearrangement joins TRBV27 to TRBJ1-2; D unclear. V lost 3 bases, J lost 6 bases, and 11 bases lay in between. The CDR3 spans 13 residues. Germline CDR1 MNHEY, CDR2 SMNVEV (reference sequence). This CDR3 is CASSFRREDGYTF. Written as DNA, the CDR3 is TGTGCCAGCAGTTTTCGGAGGGAGGATGGCTACACCTTC.

Ten or more counts support this clonotype. This chain joins TRBV29-1 and TRBJ1-2; D is undetermined. Germline V lookup: CDR1 SQVTM, CDR2 ANQGSEA. V lost 2 bases, J lost 5 bases, and 18 bases lay in between. The CDR3 has 15 amino acids. In nucleotides, the CDR3 is TGCAGCGTTGAAAAGGCGGAGAAGGACGGTTATGGCTACACCTTC. It codes for CSVEKAEKDGYGYTF.

The chain couples TRBV13 to TRBJ1-1; 9 bases align to TRBD1. Germline V gene data show CDR1 as PRHDT and CDR2 as FYEKMQ (reference sequence). V was clipped by 5 bases and J by 4 bases; unmatched bases: 5. The CDR3 runs 14 residues. CDR3: CASSNRGRSTEAFF. In DNA form, the CDR3 reads TGTGCCAGCAGCAACAGGGGGCGAAGCACTGAAGCTTTCTTT.

This clonotype has ten or more counts. CDR3 sequence: CASSLGVGELFF. The CDR3 coding sequence is TGTGCCAGCAGCTTAGGGGTCGGGGAGCTGTTTTTT. V gene TRBV13 combines with J gene TRBJ2-2; D is unclear. The germline gives CDR1 PRHDT, CDR2 FYEKMQ (reference sequence). With 0 bases removed from V and 7 bases from J, the gap between germline ends came to 3 bases. CDR3 length equals 12 residues. Combining the CDR3 with reference TRBV13 and TRBJ2-2 gives the whole variable domain AAGVIQSPRHLIKEKRETATLKCYPIPRHDTVYWYQQGPGQDPQFLISFYEKMQSDKGSIPDRFSAQQFSDYHSELNMSSLELGDSALYFCASSLGVGELFFGEGSRLTVL.

The chain joins TRBV2 to TRBJ1-3; D unclear. The CDR3 has 14 residues. CDR1 and CDR2 (germline): SNHLY, FYNNEI. V lost 5 bases and J lost 0, with 8 bases in between. The CDR3 DNA sequence: TGTGCCAGCAGTCGGGATCTCTCTGGAAACACCATATATTTT. This gives the protein CASSRDLSGNTIYF. Full variable domain (rest looked up from reference TRBV2 and TRBJ1-3): EPEVTQTPSHQVTQMGQEVILRCVPISNHLYFYWYRQILGQKVEFLVSFYNNEISEKSEIFDDQFSVERPDGSNFTLKIRSTKLEDSAMYFCASSRDLSGNTIYFGEGSWLTVV.

The genes are TRBV12-3 or TRBV12-4 and TRBJ2-1; weak D call: TRBD1 (6 bases). The germline V and J ends were trimmed by 2 bases and 4 bases, with 27 bases remaining between them. The CDR3 covers 20 residues. The CDR3 bases are TGTGCCAGCAGTTTAACCCGGGACACACCTATGGTTGGGCGATACAATGAGCAGTTCTTC. Residues: CASSLTRDTPMVGRYNEQFF.

The sample holds many counts of this clonotype. The chain carries TRBV12-3 or TRBV12-4 and TRBJ2-5; no clear D. The CDR3 extends over 13 amino acids. V was clipped by 0 bases and J by 8 bases, with 10 bases between them. CDR3 protein: CASSLATHKTQYF. The CDR3 nucleotides read TGTGCCAGCAGTTTAGCTACCCACAAAACCCAGTACTTC.

This clonotype was counted many times. The gene calls are TRBV29-1 and TRBJ2-5, with 7 bases that match TRBD2. CDR3 length: 14 residues. V shed 4 bases and J 3 bases; nucleotides not matched to a gene: 8. Germline-derived CDR1 and CDR2 are SQVTM and ANQGSEA. The CDR3 DNA follows: TGCAGCGTTGGGTGGGGGGGGGTTAAAGAGACCCAGTACTTC. This encodes CSVGWGGVKETQYF.

This clonotype has at least ten counts. The CDR3 DNA is TGTGCCAGCTCCTTGGGGATTCTTGAAGCTTTCTTT. As protein: CASSLGILEAFF. This chain links TRBV27 with TRBJ1-1; no reliable D call. V lost 8 bases, J lost 7 bases, and 14 bases lay in between. The germline V gene encodes CDR1 MNHEY and CDR2 SMNVEV (reference sequence). This CDR3 region has 12 residues.

This clonotype appeared a few times. The chain carries TRBV10-3 and TRBJ2-1; the D gene is possibly TRBD2 (5 bases). CDR1 and CDR2 (germline): ENHRY, SYGVKD. V gave up 6 bases and J gave up 7 bases, with 19 bases separating them. This CDR3 comprises 15 residues. CDR3 loop: CAISSEGSSRNEQFF. DNA of the CDR3: TGTGCCATCAGCTCAGAAGGGAGTAGCCGAAATGAGCAGTTCTTC.